This T cell receptor (beta chain) was sequenced during a study of cytomegalovirus exposure and HLA in healthy donors. Study-wide results and limits: Associated with cytomegalovirus, according to the listing, were 150 to 200 TCR beta chains.

Germline V gene data show CDR1 as SGHTA and CDR2 as FQGTGA. V gave up 5 bases and J gave up 4 bases; unmatched junction bases: 2. The CDR3 extends over 14 amino acids. The table came from immunoSEQ multiplex PCR; TCRdb's copy has only in-frame clones and leaves some out. Among about 95,000 clones listed, around 85% were seen once. As regards this clone: Its antigen is unknown.

It was the approximately 110-subject validation cohort, separate from the roughly 700-subject first cohort, to which the donors belonged. The sequenced material came from PBMCs. The sequence came from a man aged 18 to 29 in good health and CMV-seropositive. The J gene is TRBJ2-5, the V gene TRBV7-3; 12 bases fit TRBD2. In DNA, the CDR3 is TGTGCCAGCAGCCCTAGCGGGAGGGGAGAGACCCAGTACTTC. This gives the protein CASSPSGRGETQYF.